What follows are 19 T cell receptor beta chains derived from one specimen sequenced in a study of blood T cell repertoires in COVID-19 (TCRdb year 2020). Library construction relied on the immunoSEQ multiplex PCR assay. TCRdb took over this immuneACCESS table, retaining in-frame rearrangements with V and J assigned. Such tables are incomplete; in checked studies, under half of the missing clones stem from an unresolved V gene, and the remainder is unexplained. The sample table contains approximately 280,000 clones; only one count was recorded for approximately 89% of them. Approximately 12% of the sample is in the top ten clones. Sequences were obtained from peripheral blood. Source of these receptors: a woman aged 60-70 years with acute or convalescent COVID-19.

The rearrangement links TRBV6-6 to TRBJ1-5; D might be TRBD1 (5 bases). CDR3 size: 14 residues. Between the trimmed V and J ends, which lost 7 bases and 6 bases, there was a span of 16 bases. The V gene's germline CDR1 is MNHNY and CDR2 SVGAGI (reference sequence). The CDR3 is CASNKGATIQPQHF. DNA for the CDR3: TGTGCCAGCAACAAAGGGGCCACCATTCAGCCCCAGCATTTT.

V is TRBV5-4 and J is TRBJ1-3, with TRBD1 matching over 12 bases. V gave up 4 bases and J gave up 4 bases; unmatched junction bases: 3. This CDR3 has 15 amino acids. Germline CDR1 SGHNT, CDR2 YYREEE (reference sequence). CDR3 amino acids: CASSGDRGQGNTIYF. Written as DNA, the CDR3 is TGTGCCAGCAGCGGGGACAGGGGGCAGGGAAACACCATATATTTT.

This CDR3 reads CASSTSPAMNTEAFF. Written as DNA, the CDR3 is TGTGCCAGCAGCACGAGTCCCGCAATGAACACTGAAGCTTTCTTT. This sequence joins TRBV7-8 and TRBJ1-1; D unresolved. Germline assignment: CDR1 SGHVS and CDR2 FQNEAQ. V gave up 5 bases and J gave up 0 bases, with 13 bases separating them. The CDR3 runs 15 residues.

The chain has TRBV5-1 and TRBJ2-7; 7 nucleotides agree with TRBD1. CDR1 SGHRS and CDR2 YFSETQ come from the germline V gene. V was pared by 4 bases and J by 2 bases, with 9 bases of the junction left unmatched. The CDR3 loop spans 15 amino acids. CDR3 nucleotide sequence: TGCGCCAGCAGCCCATTCCCCGGGACAGCCTACGAGCAGTACTTC. This codes for CASSPFPGTAYEQYF.

The chain joins TRBV29-1 to TRBJ2-5; the match to TRBD2 covers 8 bases. The ends lost 7 bases at V and 5 bases at J; junction bases unmatched: 6. The germline V gene has CDR1 SQVTM and CDR2 ANQGSEA. The CDR3 extends over 12 amino acids. The CDR3 coding sequence is TGCAGCGCTAGGACTAGCTCCGAGACCCAGTACTTC. It yields the protein CSARTSSETQYF.

The chain recombines TRBV7-3 with TRBJ2-6; D is perhaps TRBD1 (5 bases). CDR1 and CDR2 from the germline V gene are SGHTA and FQGTGA. V lost 5 bases and J lost 1, with 15 bases in between. CDR3 size: 17 residues. The CDR3 sequence: CASSRGGGRSGANVLTF. CDR3 in DNA: TGTGCCAGCAGCAGGGGCGGCGGCCGATCTGGGGCCAACGTCCTGACTTTC.

This clone was seen a single time. The chain combines TRBV4-3 with TRBJ2-1; 8 bases line up with TRBD1. Germline CDR1 reads LGHNA; CDR2 reads YSLEER. V shed 0 bases and J 9 bases; nucleotides not matched to a gene: 10. The CDR3 loop spans 16 amino acids. The CDR3 here is CASSQDWTGFSGEQFF. The CDR3 bases are TGCGCCAGCAGCCAAGATTGGACAGGGTTCTCTGGTGAGCAGTTCTTC.

The V gene is TRBV9, the J gene TRBJ2-3, with D possibly being TRBD2 (5 bases). The CDR3 has 16 amino acids. The V end was cut by 0 bases, the J end by 3 bases, with 14 bases between. Germline assignment: CDR1 SGDLS and CDR2 YYNGEE. CDR3: CASSVGAAPGTDTQYF. CDR3 DNA sequence: TGTGCCAGCAGCGTAGGTGCGGCCCCGGGAACAGATACGCAGTATTTT. The full variable domain, with the rest looked up from reference TRBV9 and TRBJ2-3, is DSGVTQTPKHLITATGQRVTLRCSPRSGDLSVYWYQQSLDQGLQFLIQYYNGEERAKGNILERFSAQQFPDLHSELNLSSLELGDSALYFCASSVGAAPGTDTQYFGPGTRLTVL.

V gene TRBV30 combines with J gene TRBJ2-1, with 9 bases lining up with TRBD1. Germline V gene sequence: CDR1 GTSNPN, CDR2 SVGIG (reference sequence). The CDR3 is made up of 14 amino acids. Unmatched junction bases numbered 7, after V lost 2 bases and J lost 8 bases. Here the CDR3 reads CAWSTRTGVDEQFF. In DNA form, the CDR3 reads TGTGCCTGGAGTACCAGGACAGGGGTCGATGAGCAGTTCTTC.

Only one count was recorded for this clone. The chain recombines TRBV29-1 with TRBJ2-7; TRBD1 matches 8 bases. Germline CDR1 reads SQVTM; CDR2 reads ANQGSEA. This CDR3 comprises 13 residues. V gave up 4 bases and J gave up 0 bases; unmatched junction bases: 2. The CDR3 sequence is CSVGQGSSYEQYF. CDR3 sequence (DNA): TGCAGCGTTGGACAGGGGAGCTCCTACGAGCAGTACTTC.

The chain combines TRBV3-1 (or the pseudogene TRBV3-2) with TRBJ2-7; the D gene is possibly TRBD2 (7 bases). V was cut by 6 bases and J by 4 bases, with 16 bases left in between. Germline V CDR1 and CDR2: LGHDT, YNNKEL (reference sequence). CDR3 length: 14 amino acids. The chain's CDR3 is CASSQQGGEYEQYF. In DNA form, the CDR3 reads TGTGCCAGCAGTCAGCAAGGGGGGGAATACGAGCAGTACTTC.

This chain connects TRBV9 to TRBJ1-1; 9 nucleotides match TRBD1. Germline assignment: CDR1 SGDLS and CDR2 YYNGEE. This CDR3 contains 16 residues. V lost 4 bases to trimming and J lost 1 base; unmatched junction nucleotides: 8. CDR3 in amino acids: CASSPRDRAANTEAFF. Written as DNA, the CDR3 is TGTGCCAGCAGCCCGAGGGACAGGGCCGCGAACACTGAAGCTTTCTTT.

The rearrangement links TRBV5-1 to TRBJ1-3; 9 bases agree with TRBD1. Per the germline V gene, CDR1 is SGHRS and CDR2 is YFSETQ. The CDR3 covers 16 residues. Trimming took 0 bases from V and 2 from J; bases not matched to a gene: 3. The CDR3 spells CASSLDGTGPGNTIYF. In nucleotides, the CDR3 is TGCGCCAGCAGCTTGGATGGGACAGGGCCTGGAAACACCATATATTTT.

This clone has just one count. The gene calls are TRBV7-8 and TRBJ2-5, with a weak D call TRBD1 (6 bases). V lost 1 base and J lost 5, with 11 bases in between. This CDR3 is built from 14 residues. Germline CDR1 is SGHVS and CDR2 is FQNEAQ. CDR3 loop: CASSLDAGEETQYF. The CDR3 nucleotides read TGTGCCAGCAGCTTAGATGCAGGGGAGGAGACCCAGTACTTC.

The V gene is TRBV4-2, the J gene TRBJ2-4, with a weak D call TRBD2 (7 bases). The CDR3 runs to 17 residues. The germline V gene has CDR1 LGHNA and CDR2 YNFKEQ. The V and J ends lost 1 base and 0 bases respectively, with 13 bases between them. CDR3 coding DNA: TGTGCCAGCAGCCAAGTCTGGGAGGGGGAAGCCAAAAACATTCAGTACTTC. It codes for CASSQVWEGEAKNIQYF.

The rearrangement links TRBV6-6 to TRBJ2-1, with 9 positions matching TRBD2. With V trimmed by 0 bases and J by 5 bases, 5 bases remained unmatched. This CDR3 region has 16 residues. Germline assignment: CDR1 MNHNY and CDR2 SVGAGI (reference sequence). The CDR3 coding sequence is TGTGCCAGCAGTTACTCCGGCGGGGGGGCCGACAATGAGCAGTTCTTC. It codes for CASSYSGGGADNEQFF.

The CDR3 sequence is CASSPRSSGGSSYNEQFF. The CDR3 bases are TGTGCCAGCTCACCAAGATCTAGCGGGGGGAGCTCCTACAATGAGCAGTTCTTC. V is TRBV18 and J is TRBJ2-1; 11 bases are shared with TRBD2. The CDR3 is 18 residues long. V was clipped by 2 bases and J by 0 bases; unmatched bases: 6. Germline V gene lookup returns CDR1 KGHSH and CDR2 LQKENI.

This chain connects TRBV28 to TRBJ1-6; D might be TRBD1 (5 bases). The germline V gene encodes CDR1 MDHEN and CDR2 SYDVKM. V dropped 6 bases and J dropped 0 bases, with 18 bases sitting between them. The CDR3 length is 18 residues. CDR3 bases: TGTGCCAGCAGCCCCGTGGGGCAGTTGAGCTCCTATAATTCACCCCTCCACTTT. As protein: CASSPVGQLSSYNSPLHF.

The chain employs TRBV5-1 and TRBJ2-7; a possible D gene is TRBD1 (5 bases). From germline, CDR1 is SGHRS and CDR2 YFSETQ. The CDR3 length is 18 residues. V lost 1 base and J 4 bases, leaving 24 bases between the germline ends. CDR3 residues: CASSLRTLRSDSTYEQYF. As DNA, the CDR3 is TGCGCCAGCAGCTTGCGGACATTACGTTCCGACTCCACGTACGAGCAGTACTTC.